These 13 T cell receptor beta chains were sequenced from one sample in a study of graft-versus-host responses after intestinal transplantation. The table came from immunoSEQ multiplex PCR; TCRdb's copy has only in-frame clones and leaves some out. This table holds approximately 24,000 clones, around 94% found once. The specimen was PBMCs, collected around 29 days after intestinal transplant. These receptor sequences come from a human patient who received an intestinal transplant, so some T cells may come from the graft donor.

As to this clone: This specimen includes other DNA sequences encoding the same CDR3. The chain joins TRBV4-3 to TRBJ2-2; TRBD2 matches at 8 bases. Trimming cost V 0 bases and J 7 bases; bases outside gene matches: 10. In germline, CDR1 is LGHNA, CDR2 YSLEER. The CDR3 length is 17 residues. The CDR3 loop reads CASSQDFGGVAHGELFF. In DNA form, the CDR3 reads TGCGCCAGCAGCCAAGATTTCGGGGGGGTGGCACACGGGGAGCTGTTTTTT.

This chain connects TRBV5-4 to TRBJ2-5, with TRBD2 as a possible D gene (6 bases). The CDR3 extends over 16 amino acids. Germline V gene data show CDR1 as SGHNT and CDR2 as YYREEE (reference sequence). Deletions cut 4 bases from V and 1 base from J, with 17 bases between. The CDR3 sequence: CASSPKLGLSQETQYF. The CDR3 DNA is TGTGCCAGCAGCCCGAAGTTGGGACTGAGCCAAGAGACCCAGTACTTC.

The CDR3 bases are TGTGCCAGCAGCTCACACAGGCAGTCTGGAAACACCATATATTTT. Translating it yields CASSSHRQSGNTIYF. This rearrangement joins TRBV6-5 to TRBJ1-3, with D maybe TRBD1 (5 bases). The CDR3 is made up of 15 amino acids. The V gene's germline CDR1 is MNHEY and CDR2 SVGAGI. The V and J ends lost 6 bases and 1 base respectively, with 13 bases between them.

This chain uses TRBV5-1 with TRBJ2-7; 10 bases fit TRBD2. The length of the CDR3 is 20 residues. The germline V gene has CDR1 SGHRS and CDR2 YFSETQ. After removal of 0 bases from V and 2 bases from J, the junction contained 17 bases not matched to a gene. CDR3 sequence (DNA): TGCGCCAGCAGCTTGGACGCCGGGACTAGCGCCTCTAGAAAACCCTACGAGCAGTACTTC. It encodes CASSLDAGTSASRKPYEQYF.

The gene calls are TRBV5-6 and TRBJ2-3; 8 bases line up with TRBD1. The CDR3 loop spans 16 amino acids. V was clipped by 2 bases and J by 4 bases; unmatched bases: 9. Germline assignment: CDR1 SGHDT and CDR2 YYEEEE. The DNA for the CDR3 is TGTGCCAGCAGCTTTACCCGGACAGGGACCTCAGATACGCAGTATTTT. It codes for CASSFTRTGTSDTQYF.

Comments on this clone: One end of the junction is discordant with germline, which a read error may explain. The gene calls are TRBV5-1 and TRBJ2-2; TRBD2 matches 11 bases. CDR3 size: 16 residues. CDR1 and CDR2 from the germline V gene are SGHRS and YFSETQ. CDR3 amino acids: CASSLETSGNGGELFF. CDR3 nucleotides: TGCGCCAGCAGTTTGGAGACTAGCGGGAATGGCGGGGAGCTGTTTTTT.

This chain uses TRBV30 with TRBJ2-5, with 9 bases matching TRBD2. The CDR3 runs to 15 residues. After removal of 2 bases from V and 7 bases from J, the junction contained 11 bases not matched to a gene. Germline values: CDR1 GTSNPN, CDR2 SVGIG (reference sequence). The CDR3 sequence is CAWSPLAGSDGTQYF. CDR3 DNA: TGTGCCTGGAGTCCCCTAGCGGGATCGGATGGGACCCAGTACTTC.

This chain links TRBV5-1 with TRBJ2-1; D is uncertain. Trimming stripped 0 bases from V and 1 base from J, with 5 bases between. This CDR3 has 14 residues. Germline assignment: CDR1 SGHRS and CDR2 YFSETQ. The CDR3 nucleotides read TGCGCCAGCAGCTTGGAAACTTCCTACAATGAGCAGTTCTTC. Translated, it gives CASSLETSYNEQFF.

The chain uses TRBV11-2 and TRBJ2-3; 14 bases are shared with TRBD2. With V trimmed by 5 bases and J by 4 bases, 8 bases remained unmatched. Looked up from germline, CDR1 is SGHAT and CDR2 is FQNNGV. The CDR3 consists of 17 residues. CDR3 sequence reads: CASSLTSGGAPADTQYF. In DNA, the CDR3 is TGTGCCAGCAGCCTGACTAGCGGGGGGGCCCCCGCAGATACGCAGTATTTT.

The chain combines TRBV18 with TRBJ1-2, with D possibly matching TRBD1 (6 bases). The CDR3 length is 13 residues. V lost 3 bases to trimming and J lost 4 bases, with 9 bases between them. The germline V gene has CDR1 KGHSH and CDR2 LQKENI. DNA for the CDR3: TGTGCCAGCTCACCGGACAGCACCTATGGCTACACCTTC. Translation gives CASSPDSTYGYTF.

The chain uses TRBV18 and TRBJ2-1; no clear D gene. The CDR3 runs 14 residues. The germline V gene encodes CDR1 KGHSH and CDR2 LQKENI. V lost 1 base and J lost 4, with 8 bases in between. This CDR3 is CASSPLSQYNEQFF. CDR3 in DNA: TGTGCCAGCTCACCACTTTCCCAGTACAATGAGCAGTTCTTC.

The genes are TRBV5-6 and TRBJ2-1; D gene unclear. Germline CDR1 SGHDT, CDR2 YYEEEE. The V gene lost 4 bases and the J gene lost 9 bases, with 14 bases spanning the gap. The CDR3 is 13 amino acids. The CDR3 is CASSPRKGFEQFF. The CDR3 coding sequence is TGTGCCAGCAGCCCTCGGAAGGGTTTTGAGCAGTTCTTC.

The J gene is TRBJ1-2, the V gene TRBV30; tentatively, D is TRBD1 (5 bases). V was pared by 2 bases and J by 5 bases, with 9 bases between. The CDR3 is made up of 12 amino acids. Germline-derived CDR1 and CDR2 are GTSNPN and SVGIG (reference sequence). The CDR3 loop reads CAWSSRQYGYTF. The CDR3 coding sequence is TGTGCCTGGAGTTCTCGACAGTATGGCTACACCTTC.